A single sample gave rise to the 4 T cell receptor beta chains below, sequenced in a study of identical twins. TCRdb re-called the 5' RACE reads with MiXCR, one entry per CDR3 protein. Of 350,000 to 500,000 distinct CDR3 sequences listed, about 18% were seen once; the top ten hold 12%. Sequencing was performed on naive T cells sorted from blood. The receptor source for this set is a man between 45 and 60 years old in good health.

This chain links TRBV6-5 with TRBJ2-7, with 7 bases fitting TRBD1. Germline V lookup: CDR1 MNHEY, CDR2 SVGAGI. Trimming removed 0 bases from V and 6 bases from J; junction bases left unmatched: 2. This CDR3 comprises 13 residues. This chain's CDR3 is CASSYSTGLEQYF. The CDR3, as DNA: TGTGCCAGCAGTTACTCGACAGGGCTCGAGCAGTACTTC.

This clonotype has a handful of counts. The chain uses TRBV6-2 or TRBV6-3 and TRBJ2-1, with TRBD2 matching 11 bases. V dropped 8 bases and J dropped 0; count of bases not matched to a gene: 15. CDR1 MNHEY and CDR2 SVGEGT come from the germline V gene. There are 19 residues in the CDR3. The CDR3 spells CASPQRGLAVPPSYNEQFF. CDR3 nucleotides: TGTGCCAGCCCTCAGAGGGGACTAGCGGTCCCGCCCTCCTACAATGAGCAGTTCTTC.

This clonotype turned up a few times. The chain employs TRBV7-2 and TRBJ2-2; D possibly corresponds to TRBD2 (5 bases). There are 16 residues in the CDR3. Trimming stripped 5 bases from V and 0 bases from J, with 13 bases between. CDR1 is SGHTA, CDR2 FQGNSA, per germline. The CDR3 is CASSHVLGANTGELFF. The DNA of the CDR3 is TGTGCCAGCAGCCACGTTCTCGGGGCGAACACCGGGGAGCTGTTTTTT. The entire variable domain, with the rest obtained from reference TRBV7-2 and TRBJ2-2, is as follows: GAGVSQSPSNKVTEKGKDVELRCDPISGHTALYWYRQSLGQGLEFLIYFQGNSAPDKSGLPSDRFSAERTGGSVSTLTIQRTQQEDSAVYLCASSHVLGANTGELFFGEGSRLTVL.

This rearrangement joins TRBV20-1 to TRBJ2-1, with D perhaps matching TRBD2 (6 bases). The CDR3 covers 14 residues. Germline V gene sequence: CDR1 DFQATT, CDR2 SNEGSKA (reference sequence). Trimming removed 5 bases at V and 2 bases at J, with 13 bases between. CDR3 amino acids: CSAAAGWTYNEQFF. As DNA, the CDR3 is TGCAGTGCTGCAGCGGGCTGGACCTACAATGAGCAGTTCTTC.